The text below deals with one T cell receptor (beta chain). Its antigen is unknown. This sample is part of a study of monozygotic twins with inflammatory bowel disease. CDR1 is DFQATT, CDR2 SNEGSKA, per germline (reference sequence). This CDR3 spans 16 amino acids. Blood was drawn once per donor, and each sample measured 2 to 2.5 ml. The template was total RNA from whole blood, with no T cell sorting. From the 5' RACE reads, TCRdb lists one entry per CDR3 protein and no DNA. Recorded for this sample: some 150,000 distinct CDR3 sequences. Findings of the study overall: Researchers reported no repertoire similarity difference between concordant and discordant twins, possibly from limited power. No single strong signal or clonotype associated with IBD was supported.

Specimen: blood. V gene TRBV20-1 combines with J gene TRBJ1-3. The sequence came from a human donor with ulcerative colitis or Crohn's disease, or a healthy co-twin of an affected twin (not recorded which). CDR3 sequence reads: CSARDLDFLSGNTIYF.